This T cell receptor beta chain was sequenced for a study of blood T cell repertoires in COVID-19. Sequencing used immunoSEQ multiplex PCR; TCRdb keeps in-frame clones, though not all of them. Of roughly 80,000 clones listed, 80% are singletons. This CDR3 is 13 amino acids long. Trimming removed 5 bases at V and 2 bases at J, with 9 bases between. Germline values: CDR1 MNHEY, CDR2 SVGAGI. This TCR derives from a man in his 60s with active or convalescent COVID-19. Material: peripheral blood. This chain links TRBV6-5 with TRBJ1-2, with a possible D match to TRBD1 (5 bases). The CDR3 here is CASSPTENYGYTF. The CDR3 DNA is TGTGCCAGCAGTCCGACAGAGAACTATGGCTACACCTTC.